Listed here are 31 T cell receptor beta chains from one sample, sequenced in a study of response to subunit inactivated influenza vaccine. TCRdb re-called the RT-PCR reads with MiXCR, one entry per CDR3 protein. Here the sample spans about 170,000 distinct CDR3 sequences, about 10% being singletons. The sequencing here drew on CD8+ T cells sorted from PBMCs, taken approximately 25 months after vaccination. These receptors came from a man aged 50-75 years who received an inactivated influenza vaccine.

J is TRBJ2-1 and V is TRBV6-1, with 10 bases that match TRBD2. CDR3 size: 14 residues. The V gene end was trimmed by 7 bases and the J gene end by 6 bases; junction bases not matched to a gene: 6. Germline CDR1 reads MNHNS; CDR2 reads SASEGT. CDR3 residues: CASNGLAASNEQFF. The CDR3 coding sequence is TGTGCCAGCAACGGACTAGCGGCGAGCAATGAGCAGTTCTTC.

In its sample, this clonotype was seen many times. The rearrangement links TRBV4-2 to TRBJ1-5; D may be TRBD1 (5 bases). With 3 bases removed from V and 3 bases from J, the gap between germline ends came to 12 bases. Looked up from germline, CDR1 is LGHNA and CDR2 is YNFKEQ. CDR3 length: 15 residues. The CDR3 DNA reads as TGTGCCAGCAGCCACGAAGACAGCTTCAATCAGCCCCAGCATTTT. It translates to CASSHEDSFNQPQHF.

This clonotype was detected only a few times. The V and J genes are TRBV6-2 or TRBV6-3 and TRBJ2-5; 7 bases line up with TRBD2. Germline assignment: CDR1 MNHEY and CDR2 SVGEGT. The CDR3 is 16 amino acids. V dropped 0 bases and J dropped 4; count of bases not matched to a gene: 8. The CDR3 DNA follows: TGTGCCAGCAGTTACTCGCAGCGGGACGGCCCAGAGACCCAGTACTTC. Amino acids: CASSYSQRDGPETQYF.

The V call is TRBV20-1, the J call TRBJ2-7; the D is unclear. Germline V gives CDR1 DFQATT, CDR2 SNEGSKA (reference sequence). With 3 bases removed from V and 3 bases from J, the gap between germline ends came to 6 bases. This CDR3 has 11 residues. CDR3 loop: CSASPHYEQYF. CDR3 nucleotides: TGCAGTGCTAGCCCTCACTACGAGCAGTACTTC.

The gene calls are TRBV28 and TRBJ2-5, with TRBD2 identical over 7 bases. The germline V gene encodes CDR1 MDHEN and CDR2 SYDVKM. The CDR3 runs 15 residues. The V gene end was trimmed by 3 bases and the J gene end by 1 base; junction bases not matched to a gene: 5. CDR3 coding DNA: TGTGCCAGCAGTTTCGGCAGGGAGGGCCAAGAGACCCAGTACTTC. The encoded protein is CASSFGREGQETQYF.

This clonotype was detected only a few times. The chain links TRBV10-3 to TRBJ1-1, with D maybe TRBD1 (5 bases). Germline V CDR1 and CDR2: ENHRY, SYGVKD. V lost 6 bases and J lost 1, with 12 bases in between. The CDR3 contains 14 residues. CDR3 in amino acids: CAIRSPGKNTEAFF. The DNA of the CDR3 is TGTGCCATCAGGAGCCCAGGGAAGAACACTGAAGCTTTCTTT.

This clonotype was detected only a few times. This chain links TRBV9 with TRBJ2-3, with 8 nucleotides matching TRBD2. Germline CDR1 SGDLS, CDR2 YYNGEE. The length of the CDR3 is 16 residues. V dropped 0 bases and J dropped 6; count of bases not matched to a gene: 9. CDR3 amino acids: CASSVAGAGGMDTQYF. Written as DNA, the CDR3 is TGTGCCAGCAGCGTAGCTGGGGCGGGAGGTATGGATACGCAGTATTTT.

Details on this clonotype: A much larger clone differs by one base, so this may be a read error. The rearrangement uses TRBV6-5 and TRBJ2-1; unclear D gene. Germline CDR1 MNHEY, CDR2 SVGAGI. V lost 2 bases, J lost 6 bases, and 8 bases lay in between. The CDR3 has 13 amino acids. The CDR3 protein is CASSYGTFNEQFF. In DNA, the CDR3 is TGTGCCAGCAGTTACGGCACCTTCAATGAGCAGTTCTTC.

The rearrangement links TRBV2 to TRBJ1-4; D might be TRBD1 (5 bases). V was shortened by 3 bases and J by 5 bases, with 7 bases between the two germline ends. The germline gives CDR1 SNHLY, CDR2 FYNNEI. This CDR3 region has 13 residues. The CDR3 DNA reads as TGTGCCAGCAGTGAGAAGGGGAATGAAAAACTGTTTTTT. Translation gives CASSEKGNEKLFF.

The table lists this clonotype with a few counts. The chain employs TRBV15 and TRBJ2-5; possibly TRBD1 for D (6 bases). V gave up 1 base and J gave up 4 bases, with 10 bases separating them. The CDR3 contains 14 residues. Germline values: CDR1 LNHNV, CDR2 YYDKDF (reference sequence). DNA of the CDR3: TGTGCCACCAGCAGAGGGGACATGGCAGAGACCCAGTACTTC. It yields the protein CATSRGDMAETQYF.

This clonotype was observed many times. The gene calls are TRBV28 and TRBJ2-7; 7 positions agree with TRBD2. The V segment lost 6 bases and the J segment 2 bases; nucleotides outside the gene matches: 7. Per germline, CDR1 MDHEN and CDR2 SYDVKM. The CDR3 contains 14 residues. CDR3 amino acids: CASRGRASPYEQYF. In DNA form, the CDR3 reads TGTGCCAGCAGGGGGAGGGCCAGTCCCTACGAGCAGTACTTC.

J is TRBJ1-1 and V is TRBV2; perhaps TRBD1 as D (6 bases). Per the germline V gene, CDR1 is SNHLY and CDR2 is FYNNEI. The ends were cut back, 2 bases at V and 12 bases at J, with 19 bases in the middle. The CDR3 covers 14 residues. The CDR3 nucleotides read TGTGCCAGCAGTGAATTCAGACAGGAGCAAAGACCTTTCTTT. Its protein product is CASSEFRQEQRPFF.

This clonotype was picked up a small number of times. The V call is TRBV27, the J call TRBJ2-7; no reliable D call. The V end was cut by 0 bases, the J end by 6 bases, with 9 bases between. Germline assignment: CDR1 MNHEY and CDR2 SMNVEV (reference sequence). This CDR3 region has 13 residues. CDR3 in DNA: TGTGCCAGCAGTTTATCGTGGAGCACCGAGCAGTACTTC. Its protein product is CASSLSWSTEQYF.

The chain joins TRBV5-1 to TRBJ2-7; D uncertain. This CDR3 contains 15 residues. Germline CDR1 SGHRS, CDR2 YFSETQ. V was shortened by 7 bases and J by 4 bases, with 21 bases between the two germline ends. In DNA, the CDR3 is TGCGCCAGCGCTCCGCGCCCGAGTATTGCATACGAGCAGTACTTC. This gives the protein CASAPRPSIAYEQYF.

The gene calls are TRBV6-1 and TRBJ1-5, with D tentatively TRBD1 (5 bases). CDR1 and CDR2 from the germline V gene are MNHNS and SASEGT. Trimming pared 6 bases from V and 5 bases from J, leaving 17 bases between. The CDR3 runs 15 residues. CDR3 DNA: TGTGCCAGCAGCCTATGGGGGGGAGATGATCAGCCCCAGCATTTT. This translates into CASSLWGGDDQPQHF.

The chain combines TRBV6-2 or TRBV6-3 with TRBJ2-6, with 7 bases aligning to TRBD1. Germline V gene data show CDR1 as MNHEY and CDR2 as SVGEGT. The CDR3 loop spans 20 amino acids. The J segment lost 0 bases and the V segment lost 2 bases, leaving 13 bases of the junction unmatched. CDR3 nucleotides: TGTGCCAGCAGTTACGCGCTGGCAGGGGGTTCTCCCTCTGGGGCCAACGTCCTGACTTTC. Protein sequence: CASSYALAGGSPSGANVLTF.

Only a few counts were recorded for this clonotype. V gene TRBV6-2 or TRBV6-3 combines with J gene TRBJ2-7; TRBD1 agrees at 10 bases. The CDR3 has 15 amino acids. V shed 10 bases, J shed 0 bases, and the junction held 9 bases outside the gene matches. Germline CDR1 and CDR2: MNHEY and SVGEGT. CDR3 sequence (DNA): TGTGCCAACAGACCCGACAGGGGGCCCTCCTACGAGCAGTACTTC. It is translated as CANRPDRGPSYEQYF.

There are a few counts of this clonotype. The rearrangement joins TRBV7-9 to TRBJ2-7; D unresolved. CDR1 is SEHNR, CDR2 FQNEAQ, per germline (reference sequence). This CDR3 region has 12 residues. The V end was cut by 2 bases, the J end by 12 bases, with 14 bases between. CDR3 amino acids: CASSLSYLGLYF. The CDR3 region has the DNA TGTGCCAGCAGCTTATCTTACCTCGGTCTGTACTTC. Together with reference TRBV7-9 and TRBJ2-7, the CDR3 gives the full variable domain: DTGVSQNPRHKITKRGQNVTFRCDPISEHNRLYWYRQTLGQGPEFLTYFQNEAQLEKSRLLSDRFSAERPKGSFSTLEIQRTEQGDSAMYLCASSLSYLGLYFGPGTRLTVT.

The chain combines TRBV10-3 with TRBJ1-3; D unclear. The germline V and J ends were trimmed by 4 bases and 0 bases, with 4 bases remaining between them. The CDR3 totals 13 residues. Germline V lookup: CDR1 ENHRY, CDR2 SYGVKD. The CDR3 is CAISGGSGNTIYF. DNA for the CDR3: TGTGCCATCAGTGGTGGCTCTGGAAACACCATATATTTT.

The chain joins TRBV29-1 to TRBJ2-7; D is undetermined. The CDR3 spans 12 residues. CDR1 and CDR2 (germline): SQVTM, ANQGSEA. The V and J ends lost 7 bases and 2 bases respectively, with 12 bases between them. The CDR3 DNA follows: TGCAGCGGCGGCGTAGGAACCTACGAGCAGTACTTC. Translated, it gives CSGGVGTYEQYF.

The chain links TRBV6-2 or TRBV6-3 to TRBJ2-7; TRBD2 agrees at 9 bases. Germline loops: CDR1 MNHEY, CDR2 SVGEGT. CDR3 length: 14 residues. V gave up 2 bases and J gave up 4 bases; unmatched junction bases: 3. CDR3 sequence (DNA): TGTGCCAGCAGTTACAACCTAGCGGGGTACGAGCAGTACTTC. Translated, it gives CASSYNLAGYEQYF.

This clonotype was observed a few times. This chain connects TRBV27 to TRBJ2-3; TRBD2 matches at 8 bases. The V gene end was trimmed by 4 bases and the J gene end by 6 bases; junction bases not matched to a gene: 0. The CDR3 covers 12 residues. The germline CDR1 and CDR2 sequences are MNHEY and SMNVEV (reference sequence). The CDR3 is CASSSGGDTQYF. CDR3 DNA sequence: TGTGCCAGCAGTTCGGGAGGGGATACGCAGTATTTT.

As to this clonotype: The junction does not match germline at one end; this may be a read error. The chain has TRBV28 and TRBJ1-1; 8 bases agree with TRBD1. The CDR3 loop spans 20 amino acids. CDR1 is MDHEN, CDR2 SYDVKM, per germline. CDR3 in amino acids: CASSLSASLWDRTMNTKAFF. The CDR3 bases are TGTGCCAGCAGTTTGTCCGCCAGCCTTTGGGACAGGACTATGAACACTAAAGCTTTCTTT.

Details on this clonotype: A read error may explain this, as a much larger clone is one base away. V is TRBV5-1 and J is TRBJ2-1; D perhaps matches TRBD1 (5 bases). The length of the CDR3 is 15 residues. The germline V gene encodes CDR1 SGHRS and CDR2 YFSETQ. The CDR3 protein is CASSKHRGTYNGQFF. CDR3 in DNA: TGCGCCAGCAGCAAACATAGGGGAACCTACAATGGGCAGTTCTTC.

This clonotype was seen more than once but under ten times. The chain has TRBV29-1 and TRBJ1-1; no clear D gene. Germline V lookup: CDR1 SQVTM, CDR2 ANQGSEA. V lost 1 base to trimming and J lost 6 bases, with 9 bases between them. This CDR3 spans 12 amino acids. CDR3 coding DNA: TGCAGCGTTGAAGGGGATGCGGCTGAAGCTTTCTTT. Encoded protein: CSVEGDAAEAFF.

This clonotype was found many times. J is TRBJ2-7 and V is TRBV4-2; D is possibly TRBD1 or TRBD2 (5 bases each). The length of the CDR3 is 15 residues. Per the germline V gene, CDR1 is LGHNA and CDR2 is YNFKEQ. The germline V and J ends were trimmed by 5 bases and 3 bases, with 17 bases remaining between them. The CDR3 nucleotides are TGTGCCAGCAGCACAGAGGGGATTTTGGACTACGAGCAGTACTTC. This gives the protein CASSTEGILDYEQYF.

The chain uses TRBV27 and TRBJ2-3, with 11 nucleotides matching TRBD2. There are 17 residues in the CDR3. The germline V gene encodes CDR1 MNHEY and CDR2 SMNVEV (reference sequence). V was pared by 5 bases and J by 6 bases, with 13 bases of the junction left unmatched. The CDR3 region is CASSTGLAVYRRDTQYF. The DNA for the CDR3 is TGTGCCAGCAGTACGGGACTAGCGGTTTACCGGCGGGATACGCAGTATTTT.

The table lists this clonotype with many counts. CDR3 residues: CASSWEGSLGTGELFF. CDR3 in DNA: TGTGCCAGCAGCTGGGAGGGTAGCCTCGGGACCGGGGAGCTGTTTTTT. The chain recombines TRBV5-6 with TRBJ2-2; 7 positions match TRBD2. From germline, CDR1 is SGHDT and CDR2 YYEEEE. V lost 3 bases to trimming and J lost 5 bases; unmatched junction nucleotides: 10. The CDR3 has 16 residues.

This clonotype is classed as medium-sized (0.01 to 0.1%). This chain uses TRBV5-1 with TRBJ2-7; possibly TRBD2 for D (6 bases). V was pared by 1 base and J by 7 bases, with 9 bases between. CDR3 length: 12 amino acids. CDR1 is SGHRS and CDR2 is YFSETQ in the germline V gene. CDR3 coding DNA: TGCGCCAGCAGCTTGACGGGAGTGGAGCAGTACTTC. Protein product: CASSLTGVEQYF.

This clonotype was seen more than once but under ten times. The gene calls are TRBV4-3 and TRBJ2-6, with a tentative D call TRBD1 (6 bases). This CDR3 is built from 18 residues. The V and J ends lost 4 bases and 1 base respectively, with 17 bases between them. Germline CDR1 LGHNA, CDR2 YSLEER. In nucleotides, the CDR3 is TGCGCCAGCAGCCTTACAGGGCGGTTGGAATCTGGGGCCAACGTCCTGACTTTC. This encodes CASSLTGRLESGANVLTF.

This clonotype was seen ten or more times. This rearrangement joins TRBV12-3 or TRBV12-4 to TRBJ2-1, with a tentative D call TRBD2 (6 bases). This CDR3 has 13 residues. The V gene lost 3 bases and the J gene lost 9 bases, with 12 bases spanning the gap. The chain's CDR3 is CASSFSSDPEQFF. The DNA for the CDR3 is TGTGCCAGCAGTTTTTCTAGCGACCCTGAGCAGTTCTTC.